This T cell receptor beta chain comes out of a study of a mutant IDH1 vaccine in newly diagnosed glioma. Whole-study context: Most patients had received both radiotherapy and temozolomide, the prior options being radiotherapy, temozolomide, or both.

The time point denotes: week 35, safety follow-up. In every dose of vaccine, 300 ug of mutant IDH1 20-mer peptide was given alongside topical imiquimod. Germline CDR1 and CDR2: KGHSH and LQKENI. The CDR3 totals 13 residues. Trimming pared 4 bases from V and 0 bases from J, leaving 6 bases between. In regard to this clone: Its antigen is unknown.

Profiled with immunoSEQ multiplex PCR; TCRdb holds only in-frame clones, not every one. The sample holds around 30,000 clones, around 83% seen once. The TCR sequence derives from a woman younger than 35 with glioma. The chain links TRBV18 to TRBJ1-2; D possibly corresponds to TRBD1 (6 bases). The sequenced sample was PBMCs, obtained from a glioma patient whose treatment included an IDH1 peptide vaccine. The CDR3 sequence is CASSRDTNYGYTF. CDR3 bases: TGTGCCAGCTCACGGGACACTAACTATGGCTACACCTTC.